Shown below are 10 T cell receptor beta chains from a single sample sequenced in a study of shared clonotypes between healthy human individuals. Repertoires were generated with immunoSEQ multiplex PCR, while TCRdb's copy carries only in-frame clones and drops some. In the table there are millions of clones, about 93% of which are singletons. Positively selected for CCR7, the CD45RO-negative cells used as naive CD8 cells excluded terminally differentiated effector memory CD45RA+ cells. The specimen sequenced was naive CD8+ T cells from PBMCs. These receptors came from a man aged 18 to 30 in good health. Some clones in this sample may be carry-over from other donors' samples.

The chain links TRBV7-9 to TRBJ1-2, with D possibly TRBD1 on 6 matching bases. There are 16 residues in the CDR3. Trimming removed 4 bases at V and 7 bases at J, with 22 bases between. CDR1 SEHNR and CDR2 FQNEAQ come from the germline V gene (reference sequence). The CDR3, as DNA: TGTGCCAGCAGCTCAGCCTCATTTTTGGGGGCGTTTGGCTACACCTTC. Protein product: CASSSASFLGAFGYTF.

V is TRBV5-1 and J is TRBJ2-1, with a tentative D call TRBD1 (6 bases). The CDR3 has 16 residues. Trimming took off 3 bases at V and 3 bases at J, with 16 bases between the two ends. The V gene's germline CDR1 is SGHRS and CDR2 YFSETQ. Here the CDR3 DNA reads TGCGCCAGCAGCTGGACAGAAGGACGGAACTACAATGAGCAGTTCTTC. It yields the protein CASSWTEGRNYNEQFF.

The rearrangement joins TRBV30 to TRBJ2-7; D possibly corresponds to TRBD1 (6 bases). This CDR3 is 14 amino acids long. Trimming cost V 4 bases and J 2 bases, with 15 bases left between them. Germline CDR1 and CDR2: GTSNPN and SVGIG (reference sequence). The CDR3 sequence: CAWTSGAGAYEQYF. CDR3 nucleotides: TGTGCCTGGACCTCAGGGGCAGGTGCCTACGAGCAGTACTTC.

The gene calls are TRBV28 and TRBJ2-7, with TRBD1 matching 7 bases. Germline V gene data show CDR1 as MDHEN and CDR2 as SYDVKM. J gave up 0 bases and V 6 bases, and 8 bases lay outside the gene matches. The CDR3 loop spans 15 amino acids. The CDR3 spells CASRETGRNSYEQYF. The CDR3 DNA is TGTGCCAGCAGGGAGACAGGGCGGAACTCCTACGAGCAGTACTTC.

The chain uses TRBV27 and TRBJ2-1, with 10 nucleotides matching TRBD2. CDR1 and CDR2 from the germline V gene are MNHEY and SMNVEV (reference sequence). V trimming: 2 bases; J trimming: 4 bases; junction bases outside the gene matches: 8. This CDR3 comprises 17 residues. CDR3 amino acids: CASSLLYLAGEYNEQFF. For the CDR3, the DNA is TGTGCCAGCAGTTTACTCTACCTAGCGGGAGAGTACAATGAGCAGTTCTTC.

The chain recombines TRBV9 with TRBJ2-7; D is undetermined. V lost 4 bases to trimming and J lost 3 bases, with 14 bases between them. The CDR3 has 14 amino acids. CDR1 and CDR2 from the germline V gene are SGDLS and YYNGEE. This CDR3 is CASSPSGRYYEQYF. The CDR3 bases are TGTGCCAGCAGCCCTAGTGGAAGGTACTACGAGCAGTACTTC.

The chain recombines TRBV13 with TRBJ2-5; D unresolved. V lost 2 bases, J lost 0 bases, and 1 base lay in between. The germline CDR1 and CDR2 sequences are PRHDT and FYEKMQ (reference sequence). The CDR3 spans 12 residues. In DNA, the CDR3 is TGTGCCAGCAGCTTATACCAAGAGACCCAGTACTTC. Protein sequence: CASSLYQETQYF.

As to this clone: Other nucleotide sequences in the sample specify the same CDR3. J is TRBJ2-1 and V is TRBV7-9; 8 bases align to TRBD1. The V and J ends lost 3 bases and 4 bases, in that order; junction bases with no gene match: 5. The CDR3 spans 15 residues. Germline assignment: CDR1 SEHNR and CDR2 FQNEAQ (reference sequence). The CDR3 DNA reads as TGTGCCAGCAGCTTTAGGACAGGGAGGTACAATGAGCAGTTCTTC. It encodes CASSFRTGRYNEQFF.

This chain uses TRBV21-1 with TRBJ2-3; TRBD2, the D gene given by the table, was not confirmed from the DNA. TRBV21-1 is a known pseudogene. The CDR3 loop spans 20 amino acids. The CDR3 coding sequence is TGTGCCAGCAGCCCCTCCTGGGGACTAGCGGGTTTAGTTGGCACAGATACGCAGTATTTT. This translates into CASSPSWGLAGLVGTDTQYF.

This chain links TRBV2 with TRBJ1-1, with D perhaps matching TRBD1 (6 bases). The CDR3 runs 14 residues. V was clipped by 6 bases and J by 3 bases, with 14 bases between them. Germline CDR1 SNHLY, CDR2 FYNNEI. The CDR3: CASRMGGGHTEAFF. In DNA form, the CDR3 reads TGTGCCAGCAGGATGGGGGGCGGACACACTGAAGCTTTCTTT.